These 18 T cell receptor beta chains were all obtained from the same sample, sequenced in a study of metastatic and nonmetastatic thyroid tumors. TCRdb re-called the PCR reads via MiXCR. The sample shows around 50,000 clones, just under 30% of them seen only once. All patients were treatment-naive before thyroid surgery. The specimen was blood. The receptors come from a female donor with papillary thyroid cancer or a benign thyroid nodule (not recorded which). Some clones in this sample may be carry-over from other donors' samples.

The chain links TRBV20-1 to TRBJ2-2, with D perhaps matching TRBD1 or TRBD2 (5 bases each). V gave up 6 bases and J gave up 5 bases, with 19 bases separating them. The CDR3 runs to 15 residues. Per germline, CDR1 DFQATT and CDR2 SNEGSKA (reference sequence). CDR3 sequence: CSARAPGRGTGELFF. CDR3 coding DNA: TGCAGTGCCAGGGCGCCTGGGAGAGGGACCGGGGAGCTGTTTTTT.

This clone was seen a few times. This rearrangement joins TRBV6-1 to TRBJ2-7; TRBD1 agrees at 8 bases. This CDR3 comprises 14 residues. Germline loops: CDR1 MNHNS, CDR2 SASEGT. V lost 6 bases and J lost 2; bases outside the gene matches: 6. The CDR3 DNA reads TGTGCCAGCAGAGTGACAGGGGAGACCTACGAGCAGTACTTC. This gives the protein CASRVTGETYEQYF.

This chain joins TRBV7-9 and TRBJ1-2; a weak D match, TRBD1 (6 bases). In germline, CDR1 is SEHNR, CDR2 FQNEAQ (reference sequence). The CDR3 is made up of 15 amino acids. V gave up 3 bases and J gave up 2 bases, with 13 bases separating them. The CDR3 is CASSFSQGGNYGYTF. The CDR3 nucleotides are TGTGCCAGCAGCTTTTCACAGGGTGGCAACTATGGCTACACCTTC.

V and J are TRBV12-3 or TRBV12-4 and TRBJ1-4; the D gene is possibly TRBD1 (5 bases). This CDR3 is built from 15 residues. Trimming took off 3 bases at V and 12 bases at J, with 20 bases between the two ends. The CDR3 sequence is CASSLGTTVFGELFF. The CDR3 DNA reads as TGTGCCAGCAGTTTGGGGACCACCGTATTCGGAGAACTGTTTTTT.

This clone was picked up many times. This CDR3 is CASSLSGPDTQYF. DNA of the CDR3: TGTGCCAGCAGTTTATCGGGGCCAGATACGCAGTATTTT. V is TRBV12-3 or TRBV12-4 and J is TRBJ2-3, with D possibly being TRBD1 or TRBD2 (5 bases each). This CDR3 region has 13 residues. Trimming took 2 bases from V and 4 from J, leaving 7 bases between them.

The genes are TRBV11-2 and TRBJ2-2; D unclear. V was trimmed by 0 bases and J by 6 bases, leaving 8 bases between them. The CDR3 is 14 residues long. Germline CDR1 reads SGHAT; CDR2 reads FQNNGV. CDR3 region: CASSLDLFAGELFF. The CDR3 DNA reads TGTGCCAGCAGCTTAGATTTGTTTGCCGGGGAGCTGTTTTTT.

The rearrangement links TRBV18 to TRBJ1-2; TRBD1 aligns across 7 bases. J lost 3 bases, V lost 3 bases, and 4 bases had no gene match. This CDR3 is built from 14 residues. The germline V gene encodes CDR1 KGHSH and CDR2 LQKENI. CDR3 in amino acids: CASSPPGQYYGYTF. Here the CDR3 DNA reads TGTGCCAGCTCACCGCCGGGACAGTACTATGGCTACACCTTC.

On this clone: Distinct nucleotide sequences in the sample also encode this CDR3. The chain recombines TRBV27 with TRBJ2-2; D is undetermined. The V end lost 9 bases, the J end lost 2 bases, and 16 bases lay between the germline ends. The germline V gene encodes CDR1 MNHEY and CDR2 SMNVEV (reference sequence). The CDR3 length is 15 residues. CDR3 in amino acids: CASGSRAANTGELFF. For the CDR3, the DNA is TGTGCCAGTGGGTCCCGGGCCGCAAACACCGGGGAGCTGTTTTTT.

This clone was recorded many times. The chain is built from TRBV14 and TRBJ1-4, with D possibly being TRBD1 (5 bases). The CDR3 is 16 amino acids. The germline gives CDR1 SGHDN, CDR2 FVKESK. The V end was cut by 0 bases, the J end by 8 bases, with 16 bases between. DNA of the CDR3: TGTGCCAGCAGCCAAGATCTGGTTAGGGGAGGGGAAAAACTGTTTTTT. It is translated as CASSQDLVRGGEKLFF.

The chain combines TRBV7-2 with TRBJ2-2; D may correspond to TRBD1 or TRBD2 (7 bases each). The germline gives CDR1 SGHTA, CDR2 FQGNSA. V was cut by 3 bases and J by 5 bases, with 13 bases left in between. The CDR3 contains 15 residues. CDR3 DNA: TGTGCCAGCAGCTTGCGACAGGGAGGGACCGGGGAGCTGTTTTTT. The encoded protein is CASSLRQGGTGELFF.

CDR3 residues: CASRRPGLACAPGEQYF. Here the CDR3 DNA reads TGTGCCAGCAGACGGCCGGGACTAGCGTGTGCCCCGGGGGAGCAGTACTTC. This sequence joins TRBV28 and TRBJ2-7, with 10 nucleotides matching TRBD2. V lost 6 bases, J lost 7 bases, and 18 bases stayed unmatched. The CDR3 is 17 amino acids. Germline V lookup: CDR1 MDHEN, CDR2 SYDVKM.

CDR3 sequence: CAWSDLAGSHEQYF. The DNA for the CDR3 is TGTGCCTGGAGTGACTTAGCGGGGTCTCACGAGCAGTACTTC. The chain joins TRBV30 to TRBJ2-7; 8 bases align to TRBD2. Germline V gene lookup returns CDR1 GTSNPN and CDR2 SVGIG (reference sequence). This CDR3 contains 14 residues. The V segment lost 1 base and the J segment 5 bases; nucleotides outside the gene matches: 7.

In its sample, this clone ranks as medium-sized. The chain couples TRBV10-3 to TRBJ2-1; 7 bases agree with TRBD1. Germline V gene data show CDR1 as ENHRY and CDR2 as SYGVKD. The CDR3 has 15 residues. Unmatched junction bases numbered 5, after V lost 1 base and J lost 5 bases. The CDR3 DNA reads TGTGCCATCAGTGAGTACCGGGACAGCCACAATGAGCAGTTCTTC. As protein: CAISEYRDSHNEQFF.

This clone was counted between two and nine times. The rearrangement uses TRBV5-4 and TRBJ1-6, with a tentative D call TRBD1 (5 bases). Germline assignment: CDR1 SGHNT and CDR2 YYREEE (reference sequence). The V and J ends lost 4 bases and 9 bases respectively, with 17 bases between them. There are 15 residues in the CDR3. CDR3 in amino acids: CASSEGDGVGSPLHF. CDR3 DNA: TGTGCCAGCAGCGAAGGGGACGGGGTAGGTTCACCCCTCCACTTT.

This clone was observed a few times. The chain couples TRBV6-1 to TRBJ2-7; a possible D gene is TRBD1 (6 bases). CDR3 size: 15 residues. CDR1 and CDR2 from the germline V gene are MNHNS and SASEGT. The ends were cut back, 5 bases at V and 0 bases at J, with 14 bases in the middle. The CDR3 sequence is CASSSLDRSSYEQYF. CDR3 nucleotide sequence: TGTGCCAGCAGTAGCCTAGACAGGAGCTCCTACGAGCAGTACTTC.

This clone was counted many times. J is TRBJ1-1 and V is TRBV27; no definite D call. Trimming took off 2 bases at V and 7 bases at J, with 11 bases between the two ends. Germline assignment: CDR1 MNHEY and CDR2 SMNVEV (reference sequence). The CDR3 has 13 residues. In DNA, the CDR3 is TGTGCCAGCAGTTTAGGTGGGCGGCTTGAAGCTTTCTTT. Protein product: CASSLGGRLEAFF.

This clone has a handful of counts. This chain links TRBV4-1 with TRBJ2-3; TRBD2 is a possible D gene (5 bases). CDR3 length: 13 amino acids. Germline assignment: CDR1 MGHRA and CDR2 YSYEKL. V lost 2 bases, J lost 8 bases, and 11 bases lay in between. In DNA, the CDR3 is TGCGCCAGCAGCCAAAATACAGAGGGTACGCAGTATTTT. Translating it yields CASSQNTEGTQYF.

The V gene is TRBV6-5, the J gene TRBJ2-6; no reliable D call. The V end was cut by 4 bases, the J end by 7 bases, with 11 bases between. The CDR3 loop spans 14 amino acids. The V gene's germline CDR1 is MNHEY and CDR2 SVGAGI. The CDR3 sequence: CASSSGLVANVLTF. The DNA of the CDR3 is TGTGCCAGCAGTTCGGGTTTGGTTGCCAACGTCCTGACTTTC.